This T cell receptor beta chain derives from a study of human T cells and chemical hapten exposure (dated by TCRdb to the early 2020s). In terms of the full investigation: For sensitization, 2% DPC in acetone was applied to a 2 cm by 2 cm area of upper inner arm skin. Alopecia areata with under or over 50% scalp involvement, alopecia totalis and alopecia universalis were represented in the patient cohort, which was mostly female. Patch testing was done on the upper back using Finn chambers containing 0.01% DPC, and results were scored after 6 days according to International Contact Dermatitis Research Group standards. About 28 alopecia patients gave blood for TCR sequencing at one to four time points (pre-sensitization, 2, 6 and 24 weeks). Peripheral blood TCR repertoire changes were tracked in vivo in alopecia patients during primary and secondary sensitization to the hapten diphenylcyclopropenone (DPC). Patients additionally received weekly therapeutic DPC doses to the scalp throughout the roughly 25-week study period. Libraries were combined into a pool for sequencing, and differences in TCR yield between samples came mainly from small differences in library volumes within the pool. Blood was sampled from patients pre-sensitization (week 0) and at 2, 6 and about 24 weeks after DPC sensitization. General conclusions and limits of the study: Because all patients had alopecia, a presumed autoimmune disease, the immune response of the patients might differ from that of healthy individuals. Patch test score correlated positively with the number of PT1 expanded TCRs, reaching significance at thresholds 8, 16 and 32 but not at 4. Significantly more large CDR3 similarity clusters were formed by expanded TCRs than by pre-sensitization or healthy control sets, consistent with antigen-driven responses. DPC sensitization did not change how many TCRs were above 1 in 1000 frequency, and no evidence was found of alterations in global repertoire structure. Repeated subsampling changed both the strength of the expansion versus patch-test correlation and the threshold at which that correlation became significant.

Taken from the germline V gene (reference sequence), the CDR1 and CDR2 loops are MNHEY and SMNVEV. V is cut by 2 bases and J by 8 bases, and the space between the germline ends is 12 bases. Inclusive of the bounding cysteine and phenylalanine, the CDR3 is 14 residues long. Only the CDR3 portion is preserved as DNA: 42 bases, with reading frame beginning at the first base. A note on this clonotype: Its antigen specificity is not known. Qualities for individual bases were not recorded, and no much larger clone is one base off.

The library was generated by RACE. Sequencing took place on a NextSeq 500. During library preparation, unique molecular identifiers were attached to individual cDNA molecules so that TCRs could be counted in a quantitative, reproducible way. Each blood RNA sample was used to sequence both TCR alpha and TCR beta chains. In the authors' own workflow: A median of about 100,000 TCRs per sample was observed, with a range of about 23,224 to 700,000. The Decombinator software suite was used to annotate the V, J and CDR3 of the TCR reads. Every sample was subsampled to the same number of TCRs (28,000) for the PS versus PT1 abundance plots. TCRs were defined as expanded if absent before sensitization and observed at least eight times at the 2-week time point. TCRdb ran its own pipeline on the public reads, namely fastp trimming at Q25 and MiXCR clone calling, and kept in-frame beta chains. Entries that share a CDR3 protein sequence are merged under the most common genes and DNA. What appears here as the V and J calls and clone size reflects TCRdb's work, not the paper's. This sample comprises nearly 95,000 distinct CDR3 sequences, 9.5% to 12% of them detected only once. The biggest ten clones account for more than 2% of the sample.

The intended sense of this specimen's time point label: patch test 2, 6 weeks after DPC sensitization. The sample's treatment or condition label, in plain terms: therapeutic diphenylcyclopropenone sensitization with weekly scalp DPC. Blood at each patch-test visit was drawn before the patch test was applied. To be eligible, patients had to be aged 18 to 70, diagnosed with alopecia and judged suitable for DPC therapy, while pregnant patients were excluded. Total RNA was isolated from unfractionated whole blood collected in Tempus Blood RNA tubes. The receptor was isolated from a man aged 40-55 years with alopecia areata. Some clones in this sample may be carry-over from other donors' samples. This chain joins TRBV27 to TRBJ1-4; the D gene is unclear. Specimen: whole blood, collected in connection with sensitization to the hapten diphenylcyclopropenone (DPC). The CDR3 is CASSLGWAREKLFF. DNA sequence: TGTGCCAGCAGTTTAGGTTGGGCGCGGGAAAAACTGTTTTTT. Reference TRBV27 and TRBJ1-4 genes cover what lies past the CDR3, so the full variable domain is EAQVTQNPRYLITVTGKKLTVTCSQNMNHEYMSWYRQDPGLGLRQIYYSMNVEVTDKGDVPEGYKVSRKEKRNFPLILESPSPNQTSLYFCASSLGWAREKLFFGSGTQLSVL.